The subject of this entry is one T cell receptor beta chain. Its target is unknown. This record comes from a study of T cell repertoires in cytomegalovirus infection. At the level of the study: The study used recently identified HLA-C-restricted and well-studied HLA-B-restricted CMV epitopes. CMV infection plus the matching HLA type was flagged by public TCR beta signatures. Study observations and caveats: Individuals carrying CMV plus the relevant HLA were identified by cumulative frequency of public TCR beta families. Dominating the ex vivo response were TCR beta clonotypes that were CMV-specific and HLA-C-restricted.

Trimming removed 2 bases from V and 2 bases from J, with 9 bases in between. This CDR3 has 14 amino acids. TCRdb reprocessed the reads with MiXCR, giving one entry per CDR3 protein. The table shows fewer than 850,000 distinct CDR3 sequences, with almost 30% occurring only once. This chain links TRBV12-3 or TRBV12-4 with TRBJ1-2, with D hard to call. Specimen: cultured CD8+ T cells from PBMCs, collected from culture after CMV antigen stimulation. This sequence originates from a human donor in good health (CMV status not recorded). Some clones in this sample may be carry-over from other donors' samples. DNA of the CDR3: TGTGCCAGCAGTTTACCCTCCCAGAACTATGGCTACACCTTC. Translating it yields CASSLPSQNYGYTF.